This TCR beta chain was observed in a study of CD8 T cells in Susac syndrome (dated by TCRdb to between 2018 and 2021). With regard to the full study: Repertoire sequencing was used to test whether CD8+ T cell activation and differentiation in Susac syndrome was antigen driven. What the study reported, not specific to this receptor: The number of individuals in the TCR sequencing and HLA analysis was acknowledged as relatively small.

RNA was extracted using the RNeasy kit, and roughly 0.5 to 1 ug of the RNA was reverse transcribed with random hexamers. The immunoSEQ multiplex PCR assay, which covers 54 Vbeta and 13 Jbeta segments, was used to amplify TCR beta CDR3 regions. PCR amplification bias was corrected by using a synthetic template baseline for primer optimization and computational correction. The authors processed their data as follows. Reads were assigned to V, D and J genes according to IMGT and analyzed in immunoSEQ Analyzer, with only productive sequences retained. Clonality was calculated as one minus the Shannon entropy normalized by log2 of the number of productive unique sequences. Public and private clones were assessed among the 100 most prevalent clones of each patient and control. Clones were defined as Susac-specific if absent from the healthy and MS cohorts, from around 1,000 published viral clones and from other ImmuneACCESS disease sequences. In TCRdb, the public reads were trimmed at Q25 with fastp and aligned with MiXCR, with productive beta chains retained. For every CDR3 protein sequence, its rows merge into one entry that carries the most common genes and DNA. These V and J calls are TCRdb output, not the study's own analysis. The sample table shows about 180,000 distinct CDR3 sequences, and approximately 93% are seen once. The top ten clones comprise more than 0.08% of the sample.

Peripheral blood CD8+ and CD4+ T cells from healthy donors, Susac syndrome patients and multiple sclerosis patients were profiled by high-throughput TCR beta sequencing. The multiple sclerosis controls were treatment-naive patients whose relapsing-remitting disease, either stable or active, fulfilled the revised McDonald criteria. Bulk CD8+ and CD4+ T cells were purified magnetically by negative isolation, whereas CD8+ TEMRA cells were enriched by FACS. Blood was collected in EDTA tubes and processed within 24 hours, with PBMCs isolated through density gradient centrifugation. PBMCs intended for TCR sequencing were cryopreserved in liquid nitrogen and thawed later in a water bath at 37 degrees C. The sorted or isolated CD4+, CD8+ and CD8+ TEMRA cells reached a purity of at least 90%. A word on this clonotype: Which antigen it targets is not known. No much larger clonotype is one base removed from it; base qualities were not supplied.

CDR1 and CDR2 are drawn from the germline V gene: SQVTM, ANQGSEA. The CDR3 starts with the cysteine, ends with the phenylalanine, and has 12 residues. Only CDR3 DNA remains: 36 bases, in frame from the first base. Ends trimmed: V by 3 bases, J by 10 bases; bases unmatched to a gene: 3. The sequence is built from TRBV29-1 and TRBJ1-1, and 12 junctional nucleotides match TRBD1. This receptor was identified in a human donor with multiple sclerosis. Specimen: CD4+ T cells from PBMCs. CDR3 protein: CSVDRDRGRAFF. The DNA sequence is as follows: TGCAGCGTTGACCGGGACAGGGGGCGAGCTTTCTTT.